The 13 T cell receptor beta chains reported below all come from one sample, sequenced in a study of siplizumab effects on memory and regulatory T cells. Assay used: immunoSEQ multiplex PCR; TCRdb lists only in-frame clones, some missing. Of more than 85,000 clones listed, more than 85% are singletons. The sequenced material came from CD4+ T cells sorted from blood. The receptors shown here come from a human donor in good health. Some clones in this sample may be carry-over from other donors' samples.

J is TRBJ1-5 and V is TRBV28; the D gene is possibly TRBD1 (5 bases). CDR3 size: 15 residues. The germline gives CDR1 MDHEN, CDR2 SYDVKM. Trimming removed 6 bases at V and 0 bases at J, with 12 bases between. The CDR3 nucleotides are TGTGCCAGCAGGCCTCGGGGGAATAGCAATCAGCCCCAGCATTTT. Amino acid sequence: CASRPRGNSNQPQHF.

CDR3 DNA: TGTGCCAGTACTATTTGGGGACAGACTAGGAATCAGCCCCAGCATTTT. Translated, it gives CASTIWGQTRNQPQHF. The chain joins TRBV21-1 to TRBJ1-5; TRBD1 was called by the table and not checked on the DNA. TRBV21-1 is an annotated pseudogene. This CDR3 comprises 16 residues.

This chain uses TRBV19 with TRBJ2-2; 7 bases are a match to TRBD1. Per the germline V gene, CDR1 is LNHDA and CDR2 is SQIVND (reference sequence). This CDR3 has 15 amino acids. Trimming at V came to 4 bases and at J to 8 bases, leaving 10 bases not matched to a gene. The CDR3 loop reads CASSTLQGRRGELFF. The CDR3 bases are TGTGCCAGTAGTACTTTACAGGGGCGGAGAGGGGAGCTGTTTTTT. The variable domain in full, with the rest retrieved from reference TRBV19 and TRBJ2-2, is DGGITQSPKYLFRKEGQNVTLSCEQNLNHDAMYWYRQDPGQGLRLIYYSQIVNDFQKGDIAEGYSVSREKKESFPLTVTSAQKNPTAFYLCASSTLQGRRGELFFGEGSRLTVL.

The genes are TRBV5-1 and TRBJ1-6; D not resolved. The CDR3 is made up of 14 amino acids. Germline loops: CDR1 SGHRS, CDR2 YFSETQ. V lost 6 bases, J lost 9 bases, and 16 bases lay in between. CDR3 region: CASTIELGISPLHF. Written as DNA, the CDR3 is TGCGCCAGCACCATCGAACTCGGGATTTCACCCCTCCACTTT.

This chain joins TRBV5-6 and TRBJ2-3; D gene ambiguous. Germline CDR1 is SGHDT and CDR2 is YYEEEE. Trimming cost V 4 bases and J 4 bases, with 16 bases left between them. The length of the CDR3 is 15 residues. This chain's CDR3 is CASSPDPSGADTQYF. The CDR3 coding sequence is TGTGCCAGCAGCCCGGACCCTTCCGGCGCAGATACGCAGTATTTT.

There are a few counts of this clone. The V call is TRBV25-1, the J call TRBJ2-1; TRBD2 aligns across 9 bases. Trimming took 8 bases from V and 8 from J; bases not matched to a gene: 10. Germline values: CDR1 MGHDK, CDR2 SYGVNS. The CDR3 has 14 residues. This CDR3 is CASENRAGGDEQFF. CDR3 coding DNA: TGTGCCAGCGAAAACCGGGCGGGGGGGGATGAGCAGTTCTTC.

The chain joins TRBV5-8 to TRBJ1-5; D is unresolved. V was clipped by 0 bases and J by 3 bases, with 7 bases between them. This CDR3 region has 14 residues. The germline CDR1 and CDR2 sequences are SGHTS and YDEGEE. The DNA for the CDR3 is TGTGCCAGCAGCTTGGTTATCGCCAATCAGCCCCAGCATTTT. It is translated as CASSLVIANQPQHF. Looking up the rest from reference TRBV5-8 and TRBJ1-5 gives the full variable domain: EAGVTQSPTHLIKTRGQQATLRCSPISGHTSVYWYQQALGLGLQFLLWYDEGEERNRGNFPPRFSGRQFPNYSSELNVNALELEDSALYLCASSLVIANQPQHFGDGTRLSIL.

This chain links TRBV30 with TRBJ1-1; D is unresolved. The CDR3 contains 11 residues. V gave up 0 bases and J gave up 11 bases, with 10 bases separating them. Germline values: CDR1 GTSNPN, CDR2 SVGIG (reference sequence). Written as DNA, the CDR3 is TGTGCCTGGAGTGTACGACCGGCGGCTTTCTTT. Translating it yields CAWSVRPAAFF.

The chain has TRBV11-3 and TRBJ2-1, with TRBD2 as a possible D gene (6 bases). CDR1 is SGHNT, CDR2 YENEEA, per germline. This CDR3 region has 16 residues. V gave up 1 base and J gave up 2 bases, with 12 bases separating them. The CDR3 is CASSLVGGVAYNEQFF. CDR3 sequence (DNA): TGTGCCAGCAGCTTAGTCGGGGGTGTCGCCTACAATGAGCAGTTCTTC.

The sample holds one count of this clone. The V and J genes are TRBV20-1 and TRBJ2-1; D not resolved. The CDR3 is 10 amino acids. V lost 3 bases and J 5 bases, leaving 2 bases between the germline ends. Germline V lookup: CDR1 DFQATT, CDR2 SNEGSKA (reference sequence). Written as DNA, the CDR3 is TGCAGTGCTAGTAACAATGAGCAGTTCTTC. Translation gives CSASNNEQFF.

This chain uses TRBV19 with TRBJ2-5; D is unclear. Trimming shortened V by 5 bases and J by 2 bases, and 12 bases separated the two germline ends. CDR1 is LNHDA, CDR2 SQIVND, per germline (reference sequence). This CDR3 is built from 14 residues. CDR3 residues: CASSRSPNQETQYF. CDR3 sequence (DNA): TGTGCCAGTAGTCGTTCCCCTAATCAAGAGACCCAGTACTTC. Variable domain in full (rest from reference TRBV19 and TRBJ2-5): DGGITQSPKYLFRKEGQNVTLSCEQNLNHDAMYWYRQDPGQGLRLIYYSQIVNDFQKGDIAEGYSVSREKKESFPLTVTSAQKNPTAFYLCASSRSPNQETQYFGPGTRLLVL.

This chain connects TRBV10-2 to TRBJ2-5; 13 nucleotides agree with TRBD2. V gave up 2 bases and J gave up 5 bases; unmatched junction bases: 5. This CDR3 region has 16 residues. CDR1 and CDR2 (germline): WSHSY, SAAADI. CDR3 in DNA: TGCGCCAGCAGTGAGACTAGCGGGAGGGCCGTTGAGACCCAGTACTTC. Amino acid sequence: CASSETSGRAVETQYF.

V and J are TRBV5-6 and TRBJ1-2; the match to TRBD1 covers 8 bases. Germline-derived CDR1 and CDR2 are SGHDT and YYEEEE. Unmatched junction bases numbered 5, after V lost 0 bases and J lost 4 bases. The CDR3 totals 15 residues. CDR3: CASSLARGRAYGYTF. The CDR3 coding sequence is TGTGCCAGCAGCTTGGCCAGGGGGCGCGCCTATGGCTACACCTTC. Using reference TRBV5-6 and TRBJ1-2 for the parts outside the CDR3, the full variable domain is DAGVTQSPTHLIKTRGQQVTLRCSPKSGHDTVSWYQQALGQGPQFIFQYYEEEERQRGNFPDRFSGHQFPNYSSELNVNALLLGDSALYLCASSLARGRAYGYTFGSGTRLTVV.